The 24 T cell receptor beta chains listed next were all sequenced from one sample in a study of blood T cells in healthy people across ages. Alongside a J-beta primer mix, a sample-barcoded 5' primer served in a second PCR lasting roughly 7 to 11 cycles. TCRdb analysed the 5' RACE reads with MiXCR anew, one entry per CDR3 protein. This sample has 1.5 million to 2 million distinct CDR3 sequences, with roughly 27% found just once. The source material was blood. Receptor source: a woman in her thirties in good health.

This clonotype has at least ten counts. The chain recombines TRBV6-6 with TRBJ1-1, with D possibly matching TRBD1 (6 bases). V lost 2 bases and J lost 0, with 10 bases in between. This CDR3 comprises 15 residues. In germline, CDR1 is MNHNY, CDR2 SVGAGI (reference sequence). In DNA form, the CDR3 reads TGTGCCAGCAGTTACATGACAGGCATGAACACTGAAGCTTTCTTT. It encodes CASSYMTGMNTEAFF.

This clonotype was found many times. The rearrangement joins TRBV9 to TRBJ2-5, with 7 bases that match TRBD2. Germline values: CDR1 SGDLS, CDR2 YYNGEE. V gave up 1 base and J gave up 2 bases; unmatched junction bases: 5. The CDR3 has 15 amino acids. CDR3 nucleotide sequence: TGTGCCAGCAGCGTATATAGCGGGCTGCAAGAGACCCAGTACTTC. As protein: CASSVYSGLQETQYF.

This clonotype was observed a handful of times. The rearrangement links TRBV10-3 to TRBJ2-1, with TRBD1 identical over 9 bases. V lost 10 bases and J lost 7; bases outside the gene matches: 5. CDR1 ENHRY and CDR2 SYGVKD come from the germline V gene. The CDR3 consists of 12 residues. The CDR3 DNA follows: TGTGCCACGGGACAGGGAATGAATGAGCAGTTCTTC. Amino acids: CATGQGMNEQFF.

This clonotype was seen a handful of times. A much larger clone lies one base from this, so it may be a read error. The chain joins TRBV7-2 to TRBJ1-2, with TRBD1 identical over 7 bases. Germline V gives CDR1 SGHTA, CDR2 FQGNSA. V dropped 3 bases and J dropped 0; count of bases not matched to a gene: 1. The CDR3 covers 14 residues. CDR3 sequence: CTSSFGQANYGYTF. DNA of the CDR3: TGTACCAGCAGCTTCGGACAGGCTAACTATGGCTACACCTTC.

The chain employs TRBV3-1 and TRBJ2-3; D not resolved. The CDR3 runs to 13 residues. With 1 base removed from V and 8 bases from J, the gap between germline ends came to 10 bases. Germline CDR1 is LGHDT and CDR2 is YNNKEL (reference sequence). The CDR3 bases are TGTGCCAGCAGCCAAGGGGCCCGCGGTACGCAGTATTTT. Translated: CASSQGARGTQYF.

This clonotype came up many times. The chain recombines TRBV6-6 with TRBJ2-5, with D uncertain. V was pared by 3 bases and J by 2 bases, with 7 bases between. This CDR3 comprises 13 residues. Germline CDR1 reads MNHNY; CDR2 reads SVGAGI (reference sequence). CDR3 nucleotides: TGTGCCAGCAGTTATGGCAGACAAGAGACCCAGTACTTC. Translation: CASSYGRQETQYF.

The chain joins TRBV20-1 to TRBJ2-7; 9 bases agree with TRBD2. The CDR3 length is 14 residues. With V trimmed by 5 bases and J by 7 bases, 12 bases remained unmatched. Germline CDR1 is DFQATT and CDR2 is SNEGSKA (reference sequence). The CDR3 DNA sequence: TGCAGTGCTCCCGGGACAGCGGGGGGCGGAGAGCAGTACTTC. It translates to CSAPGTAGGGEQYF.

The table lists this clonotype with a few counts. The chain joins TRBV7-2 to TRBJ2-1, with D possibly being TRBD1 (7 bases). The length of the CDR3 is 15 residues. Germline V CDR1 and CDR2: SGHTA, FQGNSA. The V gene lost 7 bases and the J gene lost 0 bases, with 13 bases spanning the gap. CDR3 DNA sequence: TGTGCCAGCAAGACAGGGAGGAGCTCCTACAATGAGCAGTTCTTC. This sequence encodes CASKTGRSSYNEQFF.

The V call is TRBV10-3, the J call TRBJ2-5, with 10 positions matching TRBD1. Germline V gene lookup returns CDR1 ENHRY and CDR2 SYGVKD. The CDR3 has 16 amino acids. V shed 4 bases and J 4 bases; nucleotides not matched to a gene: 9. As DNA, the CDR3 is TGTGCCATCAGTGGCCAGGGACAGGGGAACGGAGAGACCCAGTACTTC. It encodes CAISGQGQGNGETQYF.

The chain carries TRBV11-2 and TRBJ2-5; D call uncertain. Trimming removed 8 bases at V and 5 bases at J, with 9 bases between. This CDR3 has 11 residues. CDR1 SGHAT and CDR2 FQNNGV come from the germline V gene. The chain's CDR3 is CASLALETQYF. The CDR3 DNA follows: TGTGCCAGCCTTGCTTTGGAGACCCAGTACTTC. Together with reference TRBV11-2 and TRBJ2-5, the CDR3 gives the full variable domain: EAGVAQSPRYKIIEKRQSVAFWCNPISGHATLYWYQQILGQGPKLLIQFQNNGVVDDSQLPKDRFSAERLKGVDSTLKIQPAKLEDSAVYLCASLALETQYFGPGTRLLVL.

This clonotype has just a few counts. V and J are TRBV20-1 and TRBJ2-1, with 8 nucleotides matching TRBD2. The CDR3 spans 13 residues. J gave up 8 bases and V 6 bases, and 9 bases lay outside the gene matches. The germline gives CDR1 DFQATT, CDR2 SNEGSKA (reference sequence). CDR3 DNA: TGCAGTGCCCGAGCGGGGGCGACGGATGAGCAGTTCTTC. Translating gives CSARAGATDEQFF.

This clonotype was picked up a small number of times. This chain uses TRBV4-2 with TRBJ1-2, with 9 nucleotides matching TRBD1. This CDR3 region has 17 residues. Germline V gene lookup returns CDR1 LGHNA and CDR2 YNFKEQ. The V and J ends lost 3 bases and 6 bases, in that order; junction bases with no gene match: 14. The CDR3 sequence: CASSQVGLQGASNGYTF. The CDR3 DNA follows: TGTGCCAGCAGCCAGGTGGGTCTACAGGGGGCGTCGAATGGCTACACCTTC.

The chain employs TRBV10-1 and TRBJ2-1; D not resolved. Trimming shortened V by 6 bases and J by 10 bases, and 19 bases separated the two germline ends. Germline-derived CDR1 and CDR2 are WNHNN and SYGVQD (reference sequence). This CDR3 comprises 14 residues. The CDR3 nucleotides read TGCGCCAGCAGCTTCGGTGGGTTCCGAAGGGAGCAGTTCTTC. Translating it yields CASSFGGFRREQFF.

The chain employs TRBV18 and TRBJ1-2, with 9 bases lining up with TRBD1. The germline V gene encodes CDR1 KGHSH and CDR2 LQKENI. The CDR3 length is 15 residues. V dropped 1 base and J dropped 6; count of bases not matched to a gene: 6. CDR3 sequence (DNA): TGTGCCAGCTCACCACAGCGACAGGGGGTTGATGGCTACACCTTC. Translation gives CASSPQRQGVDGYTF.

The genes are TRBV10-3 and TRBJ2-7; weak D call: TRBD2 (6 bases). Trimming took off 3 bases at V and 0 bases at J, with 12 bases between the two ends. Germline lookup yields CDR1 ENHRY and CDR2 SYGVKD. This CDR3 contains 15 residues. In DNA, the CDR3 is TGTGCCATCAGTGATTGGGGAGGTACCTCCTACGAGCAGTACTTC. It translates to CAISDWGGTSYEQYF.

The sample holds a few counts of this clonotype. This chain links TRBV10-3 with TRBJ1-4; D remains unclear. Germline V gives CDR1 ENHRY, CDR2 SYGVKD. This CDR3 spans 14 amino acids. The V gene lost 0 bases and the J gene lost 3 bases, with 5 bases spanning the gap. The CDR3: CAISESGSNEKLFF. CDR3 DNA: TGTGCCATCAGTGAGTCGGGGTCTAATGAAAAACTGTTTTTT.

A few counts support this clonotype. The CDR3: CASSSTYGTDDDEQYF. The DNA of the CDR3 is TGTGCCAGCAGCTCGACATACGGGACAGACGACGACGAGCAGTACTTC. The V call is TRBV7-9, the J call TRBJ2-7, with TRBD1 matching over 7 bases. The CDR3 consists of 16 residues. Germline loops: CDR1 SEHNR, CDR2 FQNEAQ (reference sequence). The junction had 14 bases not matched to a gene; V was cut back by 4 bases and J by 5 bases.

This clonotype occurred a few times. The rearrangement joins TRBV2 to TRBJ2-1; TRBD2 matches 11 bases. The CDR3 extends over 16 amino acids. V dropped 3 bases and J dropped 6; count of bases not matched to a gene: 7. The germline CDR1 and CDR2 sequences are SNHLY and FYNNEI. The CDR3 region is CASSDFRTSGSNEQFF. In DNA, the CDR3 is TGTGCCAGCAGTGACTTCCGGACTAGCGGGTCCAATGAGCAGTTCTTC.

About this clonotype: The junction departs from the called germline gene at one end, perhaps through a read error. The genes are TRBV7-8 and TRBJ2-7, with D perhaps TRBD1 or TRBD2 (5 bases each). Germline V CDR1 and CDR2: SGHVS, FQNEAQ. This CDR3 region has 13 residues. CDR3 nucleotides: TGTTCCAGCAGCGGAGTTCAGGGTGGCGAGCAGTACTTC. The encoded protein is CSSSGVQGGEQYF.

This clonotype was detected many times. CDR3 protein: CASSPPSGSYEQYF. The CDR3 coding sequence is TGTGCCAGCTCACCACCCTCCGGGTCCTACGAGCAGTACTTC. V and J are TRBV18 and TRBJ2-7; D uncertain. V was trimmed by 0 bases and J by 1 base, leaving 7 bases between them. Germline-derived CDR1 and CDR2 are KGHSH and LQKENI. CDR3 length: 14 residues. The whole variable domain, filled in from reference TRBV18 and TRBJ2-7, reads NAGVMQNPRHLVRRRGQEARLRCSPMKGHSHVYWYRQLPEEGLKFMVYLQKENIIDESGMPKERFSAEFPKEGPSILRIQQVVRGDSAAYFCASSPPSGSYEQYFGPGTRLTVT.

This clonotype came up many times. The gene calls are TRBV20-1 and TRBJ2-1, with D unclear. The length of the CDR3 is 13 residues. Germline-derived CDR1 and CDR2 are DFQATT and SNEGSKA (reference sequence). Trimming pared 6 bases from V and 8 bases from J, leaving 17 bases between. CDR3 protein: CSAIQRKMDEQFF. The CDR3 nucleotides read TGCAGTGCGATACAGAGAAAGATGGATGAGCAGTTCTTC.

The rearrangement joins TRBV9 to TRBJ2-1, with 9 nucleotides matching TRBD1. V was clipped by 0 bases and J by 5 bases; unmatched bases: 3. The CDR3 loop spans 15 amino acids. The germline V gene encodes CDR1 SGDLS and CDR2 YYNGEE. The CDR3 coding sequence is TGTGCCAGCAGCGTAGGGACAGGGGAGGACAATGAGCAGTTCTTC. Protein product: CASSVGTGEDNEQFF.

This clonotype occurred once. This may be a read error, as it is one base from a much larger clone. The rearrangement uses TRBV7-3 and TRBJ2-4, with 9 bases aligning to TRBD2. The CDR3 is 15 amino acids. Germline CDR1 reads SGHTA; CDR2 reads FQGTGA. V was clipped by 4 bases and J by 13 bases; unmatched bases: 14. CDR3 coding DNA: TGTGCCAGCAGCTCCCTCGGCGGGGGGGCCCATGAGCAGTACTTC. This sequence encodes CASSSLGGGAHEQYF. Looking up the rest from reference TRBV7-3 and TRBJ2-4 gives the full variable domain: GAGVSQTPSNKVTEKGKYVELRCDPISGHTALYWYRQSLGQGPEFLIYFQGTGAADDSGLPNDRFFAVRPEGSVSTLKIQRTERGDSAVYLCASSSLGGGAHEQYFGAGTRLSVL.

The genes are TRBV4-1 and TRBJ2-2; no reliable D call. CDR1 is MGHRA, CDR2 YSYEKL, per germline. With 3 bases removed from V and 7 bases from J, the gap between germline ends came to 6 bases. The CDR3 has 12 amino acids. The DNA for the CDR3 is TGCGCCAGCAGCCAGGCGGACGGGGAGCTGTTTTTT. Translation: CASSQADGELFF.